A selection of T cell receptor beta chains follows, all from one sample in a study of shared clonotypes between healthy human individuals. Assay used: immunoSEQ multiplex PCR; TCRdb lists only in-frame clones, some missing. The profile shows some 500,000 clones, around 79% of them singletons. What was sequenced was PBMCs. All receptors derive from a woman aged 40 to 49 in good health. Some clones in this sample may be carry-over from other donors' samples. Each CDR3 is given with its conserved first and last residue. Each record gives: clone size, J gene, CDR3 length, V gene, D gene, CDR3 protein, CDR3 DNA. D genes are given only for firm matches. Expanded clones are given a class, and other clones once, few, many or no size at all.

NA | TRBJ1-1 | 18 | TRBV7-9 | TRBD1 | CASSPPVVGQVTNTEAFF | TGTGCCAGCAGCCCACCAGTAGTCGGACAGGTGACTAACACTGAAGCTTTCTTT
NA | TRBJ2-3 | 16 | TRBV7-2 | TRBD2 | CASSYSTSGSADTQYF | TGTGCCAGCAGCTATTCGACTAGCGGGAGCGCAGATACGCAGTATTTT
NA | TRBJ2-7 | 14 | TRBV2 | NA | CASKGDFFSYEQYF | TGTGCCAGCAAGGGGGACTTCTTCTCCTACGAGCAGTACTTC
NA | TRBJ1-2 | 17 | TRBV30 | NA | CAWSFGGVVPSNYGYTF | TGTGCCTGGAGTTTCGGGGGGGTCGTCCCTTCTAACTATGGCTACACCTTC
many | TRBJ2-4 | 13 | TRBV7-9 | TRBD1 | CAISGQGSNIQYF | TGTGCCATCTCGGGACAGGGAAGCAACATTCAGTACTTC
NA | TRBJ2-7 | 16 | TRBV7-9 | TRBD2 | CASSSSPSGSSYEQYF | TGTGCCAGCAGCTCATCTCCTAGCGGGAGCTCCTACGAGCAGTACTTC
once | TRBJ2-1 | 16 | TRBV28 | NA | CASSLNRFRGSNEQFF | TGTGCCAGCAGTTTAAACCGATTTAGGGGGTCCAATGAGCAGTTCTTC
many | TRBJ2-7 | 15 | TRBV6-1 | TRBD2 | CASSEISGSKDEQYF | TGTGCCAGCAGTGAGATTAGCGGGAGTAAAGACGAGCAGTACTTC
NA | TRBJ2-1 | 15 | TRBV28 | NA | CASSLVLGSYNEQFF | TGTGCCAGCAGTTTAGTCCTAGGGTCCTACAATGAGCAGTTCTTC
once | TRBJ2-3 | 16 | TRBV27 | NA | CASSRAGAMSTDTQYF | TGTGCCAGCAGCCGCGCTGGAGCGATGAGCACAGATACGCAGTATTTT
NA | TRBJ2-1 | 15 | TRBV2 | NA | CASTQLGSSYNEQFF | TGTGCCAGCACTCAACTGGGGAGCTCCTACAATGAGCAGTTCTTC
NA | TRBJ2-7 | 11 | TRBV13 | NA | CASSLRSRQYF | TGTGCCAGCAGCTTGAGGAGCCGGCAGTACTTC
NA | TRBJ2-1 | 14 | TRBV10-3 | NA | CAISLTFRDDEQFF | TGTGCCATCAGCCTAACCTTCCGGGACGATGAGCAGTTCTTC
NA | TRBJ1-1 | 13 | TRBV6-5 | NA | CASSGHENTEAFF | TGTGCCAGCTCGGGACACGAGAACACTGAAGCTTTCTTT